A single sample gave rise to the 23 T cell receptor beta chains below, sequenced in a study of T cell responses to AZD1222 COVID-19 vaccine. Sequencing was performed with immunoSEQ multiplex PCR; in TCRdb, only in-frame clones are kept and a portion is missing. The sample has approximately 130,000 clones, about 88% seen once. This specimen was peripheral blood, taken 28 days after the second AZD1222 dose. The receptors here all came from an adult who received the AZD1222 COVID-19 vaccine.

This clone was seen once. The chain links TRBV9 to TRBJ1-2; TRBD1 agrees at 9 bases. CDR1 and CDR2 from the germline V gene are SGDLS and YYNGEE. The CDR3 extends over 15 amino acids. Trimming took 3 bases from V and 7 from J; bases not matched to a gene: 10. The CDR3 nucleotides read TGTGCCAGCAGCGCCGCGACAGGGGGTGTTGTTGGCTACACCTTC. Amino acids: CASSAATGGVVGYTF.

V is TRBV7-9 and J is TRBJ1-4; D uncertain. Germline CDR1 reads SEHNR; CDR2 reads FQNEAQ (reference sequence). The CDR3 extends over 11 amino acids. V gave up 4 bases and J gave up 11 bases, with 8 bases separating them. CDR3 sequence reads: CASSSVWKLFF. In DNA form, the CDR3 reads TGTGCCAGCAGCTCCGTCTGGAAACTGTTTTTT.

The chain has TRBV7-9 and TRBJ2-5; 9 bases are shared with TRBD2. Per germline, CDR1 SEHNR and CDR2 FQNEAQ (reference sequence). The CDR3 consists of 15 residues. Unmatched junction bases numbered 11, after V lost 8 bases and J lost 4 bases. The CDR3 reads CASGRLGLAVETQYF. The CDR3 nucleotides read TGTGCCAGCGGCCGACTGGGACTAGCTGTAGAGACCCAGTACTTC.

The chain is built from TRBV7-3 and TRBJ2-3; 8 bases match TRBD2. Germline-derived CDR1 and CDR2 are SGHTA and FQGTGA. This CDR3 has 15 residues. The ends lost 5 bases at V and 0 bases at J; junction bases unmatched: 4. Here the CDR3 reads CASSLAGASTDTQYF. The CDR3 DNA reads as TGTGCCAGCAGCCTAGCGGGTGCTAGCACAGATACGCAGTATTTT.

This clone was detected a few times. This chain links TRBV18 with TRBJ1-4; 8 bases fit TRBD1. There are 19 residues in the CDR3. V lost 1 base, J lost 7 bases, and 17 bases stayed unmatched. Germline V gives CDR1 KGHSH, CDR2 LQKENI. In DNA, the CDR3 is TGTGCCAGCTCACCACTCTTTCAAGAGGACAGGGAGGAAGGTGAAAAACTGTTTTTT. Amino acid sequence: CASSPLFQEDREEGEKLFF.

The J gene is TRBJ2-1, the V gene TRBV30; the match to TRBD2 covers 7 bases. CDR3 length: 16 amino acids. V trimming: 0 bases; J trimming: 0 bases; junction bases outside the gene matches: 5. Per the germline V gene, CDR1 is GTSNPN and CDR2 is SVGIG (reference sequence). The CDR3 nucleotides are TGTGCCTGGAGTGTAGGCACGGGGGGCTCCTACAATGAGCAGTTCTTC. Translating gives CAWSVGTGGSYNEQFF.

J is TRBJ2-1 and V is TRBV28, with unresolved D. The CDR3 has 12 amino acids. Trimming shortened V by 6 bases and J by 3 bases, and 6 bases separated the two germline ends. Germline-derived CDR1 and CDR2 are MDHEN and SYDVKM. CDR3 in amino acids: CASSYSYNEQFF. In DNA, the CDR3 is TGTGCCAGCAGCTACAGCTACAATGAGCAGTTCTTC.

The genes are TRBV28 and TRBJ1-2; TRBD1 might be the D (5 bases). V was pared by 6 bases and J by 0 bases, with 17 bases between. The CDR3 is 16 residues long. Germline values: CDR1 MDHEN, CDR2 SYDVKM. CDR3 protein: CASRPEGDPANYGYTF. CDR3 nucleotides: TGTGCCAGCAGGCCAGAAGGGGACCCAGCTAACTATGGCTACACCTTC.

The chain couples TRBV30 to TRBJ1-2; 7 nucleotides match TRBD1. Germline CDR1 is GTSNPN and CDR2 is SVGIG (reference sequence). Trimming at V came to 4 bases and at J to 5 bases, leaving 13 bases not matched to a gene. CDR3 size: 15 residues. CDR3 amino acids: CAWNTGQNRGYGYTF. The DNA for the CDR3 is TGTGCCTGGAACACGGGACAGAACAGGGGATATGGCTACACCTTC. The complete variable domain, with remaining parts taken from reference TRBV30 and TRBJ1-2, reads SQTIHQWPATLVQPVGSPLSLECTVEGTSNPNLYWYRQAAGRGLQLLFYSVGIGQISSEVPQNLSASRPQDRQFILSSKKLLLSDSGFYLCAWNTGQNRGYGYTFGSGTRLTVV.

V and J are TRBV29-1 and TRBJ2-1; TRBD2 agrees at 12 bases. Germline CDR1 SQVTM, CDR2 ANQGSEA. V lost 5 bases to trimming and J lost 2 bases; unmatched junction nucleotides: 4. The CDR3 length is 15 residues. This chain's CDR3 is CSVFGLAGTYNEQFF. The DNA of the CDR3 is TGCAGCGTTTTCGGACTAGCGGGGACCTACAATGAGCAGTTCTTC.

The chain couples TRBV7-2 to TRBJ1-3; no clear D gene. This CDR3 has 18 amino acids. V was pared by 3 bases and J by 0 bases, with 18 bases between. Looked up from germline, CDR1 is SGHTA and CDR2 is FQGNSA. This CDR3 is CASSFSISQLFSGNTIYF. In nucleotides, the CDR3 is TGTGCCAGCAGCTTTAGTATTAGTCAACTATTCTCTGGAAACACCATATATTTT.

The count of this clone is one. The CDR3 nucleotides are TGTGCCAGCCAAACCAGGACAGGGGGTTTCTACGAGCAGTACTTC. It specifies CASQTRTGGFYEQYF. V usage is TRBV7-2 and J usage is TRBJ2-7, with 10 bases lining up with TRBD1. The CDR3 contains 15 residues. J gave up 3 bases and V 8 bases, and 10 bases lay outside the gene matches. Per germline, CDR1 SGHTA and CDR2 FQGNSA.

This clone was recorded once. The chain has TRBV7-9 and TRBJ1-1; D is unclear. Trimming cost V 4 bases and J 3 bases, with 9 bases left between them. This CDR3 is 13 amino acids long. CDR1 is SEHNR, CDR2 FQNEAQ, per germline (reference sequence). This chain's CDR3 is CASSSWRDTEAFF. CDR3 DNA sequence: TGTGCCAGCAGCTCCTGGAGGGACACTGAAGCTTTCTTT.

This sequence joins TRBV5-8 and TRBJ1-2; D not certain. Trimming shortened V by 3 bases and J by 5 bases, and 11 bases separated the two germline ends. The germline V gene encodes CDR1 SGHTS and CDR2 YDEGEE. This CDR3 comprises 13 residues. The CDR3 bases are TGTGCCAGCAGCTCCTCGGATCATTATGGCTACACCTTC. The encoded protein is CASSSSDHYGYTF.

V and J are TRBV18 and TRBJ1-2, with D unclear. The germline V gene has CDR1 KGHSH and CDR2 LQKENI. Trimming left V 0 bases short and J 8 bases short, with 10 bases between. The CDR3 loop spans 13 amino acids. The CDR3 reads CASSPPAGPGYTF. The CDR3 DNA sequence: TGTGCCAGCTCACCACCGGCTGGGCCCGGCTACACCTTC.

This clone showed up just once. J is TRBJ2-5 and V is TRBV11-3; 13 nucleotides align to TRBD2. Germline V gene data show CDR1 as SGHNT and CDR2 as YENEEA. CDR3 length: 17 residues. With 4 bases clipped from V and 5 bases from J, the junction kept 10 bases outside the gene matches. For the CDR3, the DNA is TGTGCCAGCAGCTACGGGACTAGCGGGACCGCCGGGGAGACCCAGTACTTC. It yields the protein CASSYGTSGTAGETQYF.

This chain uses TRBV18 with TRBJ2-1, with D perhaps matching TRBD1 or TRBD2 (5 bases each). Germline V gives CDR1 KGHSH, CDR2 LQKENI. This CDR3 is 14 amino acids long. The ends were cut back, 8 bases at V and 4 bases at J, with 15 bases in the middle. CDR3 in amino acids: CASRDGQSYNEQFF. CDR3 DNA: TGTGCCAGCCGGGACGGGCAAAGTTACAATGAGCAGTTCTTC.

The CDR3 coding sequence is TGTGCCAGCTCCCCTGATCGTAGGGAAGGCTACACCTTC. This encodes CASSPDRREGYTF. The chain employs TRBV18 and TRBJ1-2; the D is unclear. CDR1 and CDR2 from the germline V gene are KGHSH and LQKENI. This CDR3 spans 13 amino acids. Trimming removed 6 bases at V and 8 bases at J, with 16 bases between. The whole variable domain, filled in from reference TRBV18 and TRBJ1-2, reads NAGVMQNPRHLVRRRGQEARLRCSPMKGHSHVYWYRQLPEEGLKFMVYLQKENIIDESGMPKERFSAEFPKEGPSILRIQQVVRGDSAAYFCASSPDRREGYTFGSGTRLTVV.

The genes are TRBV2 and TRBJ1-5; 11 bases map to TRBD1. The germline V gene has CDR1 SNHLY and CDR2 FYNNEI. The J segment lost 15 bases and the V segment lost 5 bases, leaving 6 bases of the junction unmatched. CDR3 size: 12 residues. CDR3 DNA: TGTGCCAGCAGTCTGGACAGGGGGCCGGGGCATTTT. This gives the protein CASSLDRGPGHF. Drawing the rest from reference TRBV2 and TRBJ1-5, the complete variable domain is EPEVTQTPSHQVTQMGQEVILRCVPISNHLYFYWYRQILGQKVEFLVSFYNNEISEKSEIFDDQFSVERPDGSNFTLKIRSTKLEDSAMYFCASSLDRGPGHFGDGTRLSIL.

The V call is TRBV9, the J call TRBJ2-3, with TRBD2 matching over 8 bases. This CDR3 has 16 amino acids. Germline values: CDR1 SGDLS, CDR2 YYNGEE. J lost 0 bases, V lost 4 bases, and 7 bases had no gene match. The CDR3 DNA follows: TGTGCCAGCAGCTTTCATGCTAGCGGGAGCACAGATACGCAGTATTTT. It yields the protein CASSFHASGSTDTQYF. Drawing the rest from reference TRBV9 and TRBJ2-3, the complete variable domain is DSGVTQTPKHLITATGQRVTLRCSPRSGDLSVYWYQQSLDQGLQFLIQYYNGEERAKGNILERFSAQQFPDLHSELNLSSLELGDSALYFCASSFHASGSTDTQYFGPGTRLTVL.

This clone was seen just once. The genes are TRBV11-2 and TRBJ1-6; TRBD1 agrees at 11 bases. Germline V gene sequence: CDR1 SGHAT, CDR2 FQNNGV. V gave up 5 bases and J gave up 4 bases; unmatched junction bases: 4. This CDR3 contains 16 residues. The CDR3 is CASSPGQGAYNSPLHF. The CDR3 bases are TGTGCCAGCAGCCCAGGACAGGGGGCATATAATTCACCCCTCCACTTT.

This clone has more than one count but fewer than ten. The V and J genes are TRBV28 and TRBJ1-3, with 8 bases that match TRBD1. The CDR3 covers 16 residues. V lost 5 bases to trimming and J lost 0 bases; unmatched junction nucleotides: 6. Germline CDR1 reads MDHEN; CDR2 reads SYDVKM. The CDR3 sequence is CASSRDRQTSGNTIYF. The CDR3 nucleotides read TGTGCCAGCAGTCGGGACAGGCAAACCTCTGGAAACACCATATATTTT.

The CDR3 reads CASSPEDRGQNYEQYF. The DNA of the CDR3 is TGTGCCAGCTCACCTGAGGACAGGGGGCAAAACTACGAGCAGTACTTC. V is TRBV18 and J is TRBJ2-7; 11 positions match TRBD1. The CDR3 runs to 16 residues. With V trimmed by 3 bases and J by 3 bases, 7 bases remained unmatched. The germline V gene encodes CDR1 KGHSH and CDR2 LQKENI.